This T cell receptor beta chain was captured by sequencing in a study of blood T cells in healthy people across ages. Individuals who donated were healthy Caucasians from Russia aged roughly 6 to 100. Each donor had 8.5 to 10 milliliters of peripheral blood drawn. This clonotype was counted a few times. Its antigen remains unknown. Germline V gene lookup returns CDR1 SGHRS and CDR2 YFSETQ. The CDR3 spans 15 residues. V lost 3 bases and J 0 bases, leaving 13 bases between the germline ends. General study findings and limits: Per-million-T-cell TCR beta diversity fell roughly linearly with age.

A J-beta primer mix and a sample-barcoded 5' primer were used in a second PCR of roughly 6 to 11 cycles. TCRdb re-analysed the 5' RACE reads in MiXCR, keeping a single row per CDR3 protein. The top ten hold around 2.1% of the sample, which has under 2,000,000 distinct CDR3 sequences, about 50% seen once. Sequencing input: blood. The TCR was taken from a woman in her thirties or forties in good health. J is TRBJ2-7 and V is TRBV5-1; D is perhaps TRBD1 or TRBD2 (6 bases each). The CDR3 sequence: CASSWGADNSYEQYF. For the CDR3, the DNA is TGCGCCAGCAGCTGGGGGGCGGACAACTCCTACGAGCAGTACTTC.